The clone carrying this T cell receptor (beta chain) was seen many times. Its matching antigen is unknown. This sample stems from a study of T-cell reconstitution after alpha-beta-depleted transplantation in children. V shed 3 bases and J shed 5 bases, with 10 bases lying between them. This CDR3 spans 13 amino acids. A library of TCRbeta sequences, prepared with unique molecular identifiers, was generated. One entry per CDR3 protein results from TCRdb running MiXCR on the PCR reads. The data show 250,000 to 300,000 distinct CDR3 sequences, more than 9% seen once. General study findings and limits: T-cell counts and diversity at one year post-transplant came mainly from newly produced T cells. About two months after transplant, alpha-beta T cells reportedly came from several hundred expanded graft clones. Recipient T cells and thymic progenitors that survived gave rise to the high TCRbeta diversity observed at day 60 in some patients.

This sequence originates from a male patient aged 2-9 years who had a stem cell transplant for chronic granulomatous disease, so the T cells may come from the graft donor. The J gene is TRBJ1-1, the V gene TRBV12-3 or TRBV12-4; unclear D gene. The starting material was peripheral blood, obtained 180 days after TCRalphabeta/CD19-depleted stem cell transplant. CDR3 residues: CASSFGLITEAFF. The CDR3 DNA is TGTGCCAGCAGTTTTGGCCTTATTACTGAAGCTTTCTTT.